Here is one TCR beta chain with its context. CDR3 size: 14 residues. Trimming took 2 bases from V and 1 from J, leaving 8 bases between them. Germline lookup yields CDR1 KGHSH and CDR2 LQKENI. Researchers ran the PCR with 60 Vbeta and 13 Jbeta primers. Only in-frame clones appear in the TCRdb table, and some are missing; sequencing was by immunoSEQ multiplex PCR. The sample carries roughly 150,000 clones, 76% recorded once. The data belong to a study of cytomegalovirus exposure and HLA in healthy donors. As for the study in general: Earlier, 110 million or so unique TCR beta sequences were recovered from 200 million or so T cells by an analysis.

The sequence was obtained from a male donor in good health and CMV-seronegative. Source material: PBMCs. V usage is TRBV18 and J usage is TRBJ1-1; no firm D call. The CDR3 loop is CASSPSSGNTEAFF. Here the CDR3 DNA reads TGTGCCAGCTCACCAAGCTCCGGGAACACTGAAGCTTTCTTT.